What follows are 8 T cell receptor beta chains derived from one specimen sequenced in a study of regulatory T cells in long-lasting Graves disease. Time point: newly diagnosed GD, antithyroid drugs for less than 3 months. TCR sequences were obtained from RNA taken from PBMCs. iRepertoire HTBI primers and Arm-PCR of CDR3 regions built TCR beta libraries. TCRdb re-called the multiplex PCR reads with MiXCR, one entry per CDR3 protein. This table holds 500,000 or so distinct CDR3 sequences, 15% to 20% found once. These data were also filed under a second study, of T cells in Graves' hyperthyroidism and ophthalmopathy.

Sequences were derived from peripheral blood mononuclear cells (PBMCs), sampled at new diagnosis, from a patient treated with antithyroid drugs. These receptors all come from a man aged 35 to 55 with Graves disease.

On this clonotype itself: A far larger clone is only one base removed, so a read error is likely. The chain carries TRBV5-8 and TRBJ2-5; 8 bases match TRBD2. Germline V gene lookup returns CDR1 SGHTS and CDR2 YDEGEE. The CDR3 has 17 amino acids. The CDR3 region has the DNA TGCGCCAGCAGCTTTACAGCGGGAGAAGGAGCGGGAGAGACCCGGTACTTC. Residues: CASSFTAGEGAGETRYF.

A note on this clonotype: A much bigger clone sits one base away, suggesting this may be a read error. Likely a read error: the CDR3 ends without its conserved phenylalanine or tryptophan. The rearrangement joins TRBV11-2 to TRBJ2-7; TRBD1 matches 7 bases. Germline-derived CDR1 and CDR2 are SGHAT and FQNNGV. With V trimmed by 4 bases and J by 2 bases, 8 bases remained unmatched. This CDR3 is 15 amino acids long. The CDR3 DNA reads as TGTGCCAGCAGCTCGTACAGGGGTTCGACCTACGAGCAGTACCTC. Translated, it gives CASSSYRGSTYEQYL.

V is TRBV11-1 and J is TRBJ2-2; the D gene is possibly TRBD1 (7 bases). Trimming left V 5 bases short and J 6 bases short, with 19 bases between. The CDR3 is 16 residues long. Germline V CDR1 and CDR2: SGHAT, FQDESV (reference sequence). As DNA, the CDR3 is TGTGCCAGCAGCCTCCTCCAGGGGGGTGGCTCCGGGGAGCTGTTTTTT. This sequence encodes CASSLLQGGGSGELFF.

This clonotype came up many times. The gene calls are TRBV14 and TRBJ2-7; 9 bases are a match to TRBD1. The CDR3 is 15 residues long. V shed 4 bases, J shed 5 bases, and the junction held 9 bases outside the gene matches. In germline, CDR1 is SGHDN, CDR2 FVKESK. Here the CDR3 DNA reads TGTGCCAGCAGCCTCGCCGGGACAGGGAGGGACGAGCAGTACTTC. Translated: CASSLAGTGRDEQYF.

This clonotype came up many times. The V and J genes are TRBV5-1 and TRBJ2-3; TRBD2 matches at 12 bases. CDR3 length: 17 amino acids. Germline V gene lookup returns CDR1 SGHRS and CDR2 YFSETQ. Unmatched junction bases numbered 7, after V lost 3 bases and J lost 2 bases. DNA for the CDR3: TGCGCCAGCAGCTCGAGGGGGACTAGCGGGTACACAGATACGCAGTATTTT. Amino acids: CASSSRGTSGYTDTQYF.

The rearrangement links TRBV7-9 to TRBJ2-5, with D perhaps TRBD2 (6 bases). V shed 1 base and J shed 1 base, with 19 bases lying between them. The germline CDR1 and CDR2 sequences are SEHNR and FQNEAQ (reference sequence). This CDR3 has 18 amino acids. The CDR3 here is CASSLEWGTGDLQETQYF. The CDR3 coding sequence is TGTGCCAGCAGCTTAGAGTGGGGGACGGGGGACCTCCAAGAGACCCAGTACTTC. The variable domain in full, with the rest retrieved from reference TRBV7-9 and TRBJ2-5, is DTGVSQNPRHKITKRGQNVTFRCDPISEHNRLYWYRQTLGQGPEFLTYFQNEAQLEKSRLLSDRFSAERPKGSFSTLEIQRTEQGDSAMYLCASSLEWGTGDLQETQYFGPGTRLLVL.

This clonotype was counted at least ten times. The chain links TRBV11-1 to TRBJ1-1; possible D gene TRBD1, 5 bases. The CDR3 runs 13 residues. CDR1 is SGHAT, CDR2 FQDESV, per germline (reference sequence). The V and J ends lost 5 bases and 7 bases respectively, with 14 bases between them. The CDR3 bases are TGTGCCAGCAGCCCCCGGGACGGAGTTGAAGCTTTCTTT. As protein: CASSPRDGVEAFF.

This chain uses TRBV3-1 with TRBJ2-2; 12 nucleotides agree with TRBD2. This CDR3 is built from 17 residues. With V trimmed by 4 bases and J by 3 bases, 6 bases remained unmatched. Germline V gives CDR1 LGHDT, CDR2 YNNKEL (reference sequence). The CDR3 reads CASSPPLAGGYTGELFF. The CDR3 nucleotides read TGTGCCAGCAGCCCTCCCCTAGCGGGAGGGTACACCGGGGAGCTGTTTTTT.